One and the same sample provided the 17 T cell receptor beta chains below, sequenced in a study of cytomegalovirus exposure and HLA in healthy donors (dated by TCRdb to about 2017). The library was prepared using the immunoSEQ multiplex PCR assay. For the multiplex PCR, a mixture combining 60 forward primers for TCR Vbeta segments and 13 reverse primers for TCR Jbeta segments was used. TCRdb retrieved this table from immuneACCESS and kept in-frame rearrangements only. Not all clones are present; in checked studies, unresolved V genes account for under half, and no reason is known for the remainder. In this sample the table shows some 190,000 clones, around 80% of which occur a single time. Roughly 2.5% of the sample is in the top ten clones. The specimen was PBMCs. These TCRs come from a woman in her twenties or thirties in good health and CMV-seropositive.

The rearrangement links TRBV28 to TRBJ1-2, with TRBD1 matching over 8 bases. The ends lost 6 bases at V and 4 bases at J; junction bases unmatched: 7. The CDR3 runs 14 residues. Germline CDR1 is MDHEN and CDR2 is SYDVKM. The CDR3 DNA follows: TGTGCCAGCAGCCGAGATGACAGGGGCTATGGCTACACCTTC. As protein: CASSRDDRGYGYTF.

The CDR3, as DNA: TGTGCCAGCAGCCAACCCTTAGGACAGGGTGAATCACCCCTCCACTTT. Translation: CASSQPLGQGESPLHF. The J gene is TRBJ1-6, the V gene TRBV4-2; 8 bases fit TRBD1. The V and J ends lost 2 bases and 10 bases, in that order; junction bases with no gene match: 10. This CDR3 contains 16 residues. The germline CDR1 and CDR2 sequences are LGHNA and YNFKEQ.

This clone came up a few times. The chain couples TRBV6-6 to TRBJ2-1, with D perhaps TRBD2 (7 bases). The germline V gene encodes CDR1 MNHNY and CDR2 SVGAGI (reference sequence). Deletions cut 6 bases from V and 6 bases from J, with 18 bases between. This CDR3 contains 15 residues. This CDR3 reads CASRGAGANPNEQFF. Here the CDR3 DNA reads TGTGCCAGCAGGGGCGCGGGGGCCAACCCCAATGAGCAGTTCTTC.

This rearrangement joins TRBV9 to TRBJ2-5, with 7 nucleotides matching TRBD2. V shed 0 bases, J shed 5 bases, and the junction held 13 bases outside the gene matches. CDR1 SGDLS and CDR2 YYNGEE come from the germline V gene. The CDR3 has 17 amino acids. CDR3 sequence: CASSVASGVGGTETQYF. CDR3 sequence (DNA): TGTGCCAGCAGCGTAGCAAGCGGGGTTGGGGGTACGGAGACCCAGTACTTC.

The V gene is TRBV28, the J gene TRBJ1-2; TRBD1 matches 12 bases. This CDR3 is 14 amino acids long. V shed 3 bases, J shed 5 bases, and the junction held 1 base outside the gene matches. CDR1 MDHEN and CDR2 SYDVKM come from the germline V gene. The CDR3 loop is CASSLGQGAYGYTF. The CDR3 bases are TGTGCCAGCAGTTTGGGACAGGGGGCGTATGGCTACACCTTC.

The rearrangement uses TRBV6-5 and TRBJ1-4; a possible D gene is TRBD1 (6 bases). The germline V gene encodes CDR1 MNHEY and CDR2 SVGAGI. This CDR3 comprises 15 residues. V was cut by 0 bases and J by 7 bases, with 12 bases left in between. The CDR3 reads CASSYSGGAGEKLFF. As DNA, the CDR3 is TGTGCCAGCAGTTACTCAGGGGGGGCAGGTGAAAAACTGTTTTTT.

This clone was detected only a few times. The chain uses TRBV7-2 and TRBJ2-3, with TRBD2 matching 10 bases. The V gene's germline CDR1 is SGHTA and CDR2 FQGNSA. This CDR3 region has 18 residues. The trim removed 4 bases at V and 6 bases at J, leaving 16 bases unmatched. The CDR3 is CASSSGSGGAQGLDTQYF. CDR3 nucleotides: TGTGCCAGCAGCTCAGGGAGCGGGGGGGCCCAGGGATTGGATACGCAGTATTTT.

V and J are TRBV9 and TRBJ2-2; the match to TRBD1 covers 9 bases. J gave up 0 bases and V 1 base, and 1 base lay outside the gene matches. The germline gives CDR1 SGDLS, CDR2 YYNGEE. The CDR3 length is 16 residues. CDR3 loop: CASSVTGGTNTGELFF. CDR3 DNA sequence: TGTGCCAGCAGCGTAACAGGGGGCACGAACACCGGGGAGCTGTTTTTT.

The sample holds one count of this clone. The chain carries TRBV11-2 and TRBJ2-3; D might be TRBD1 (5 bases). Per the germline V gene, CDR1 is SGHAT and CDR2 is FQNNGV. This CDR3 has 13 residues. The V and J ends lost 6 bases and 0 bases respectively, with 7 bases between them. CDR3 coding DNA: TGTGCCAGCAGTTGGGGCAGCACAGATACGCAGTATTTT. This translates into CASSWGSTDTQYF.

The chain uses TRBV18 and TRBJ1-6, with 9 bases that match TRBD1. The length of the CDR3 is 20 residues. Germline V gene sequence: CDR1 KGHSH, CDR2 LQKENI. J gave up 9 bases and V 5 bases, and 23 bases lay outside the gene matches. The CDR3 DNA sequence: TGTGCCAGCTCAGCGACCCGACAGGGGGTAAATCTTTTCGTTGGTTCACCCCTCCACTTT. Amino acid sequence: CASSATRQGVNLFVGSPLHF.

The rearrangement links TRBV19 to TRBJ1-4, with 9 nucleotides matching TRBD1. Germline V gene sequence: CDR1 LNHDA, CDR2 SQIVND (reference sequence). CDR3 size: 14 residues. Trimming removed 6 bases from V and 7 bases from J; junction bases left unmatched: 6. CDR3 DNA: TGTGCCAGTAGACCGGGACAGGGCCCTGAAAAACTGTTTTTT. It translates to CASRPGQGPEKLFF.

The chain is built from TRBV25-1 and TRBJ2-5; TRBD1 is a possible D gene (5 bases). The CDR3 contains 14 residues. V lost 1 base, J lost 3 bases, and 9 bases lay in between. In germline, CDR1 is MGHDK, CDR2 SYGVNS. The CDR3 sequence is CASSELDTEETQYF. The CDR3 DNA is TGTGCCAGCAGTGAATTGGACACAGAAGAGACCCAGTACTTC.

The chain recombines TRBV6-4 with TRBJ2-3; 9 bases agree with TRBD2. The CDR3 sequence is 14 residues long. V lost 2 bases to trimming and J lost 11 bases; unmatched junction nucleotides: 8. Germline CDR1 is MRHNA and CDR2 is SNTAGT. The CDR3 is CASSDLAGLRKQYF. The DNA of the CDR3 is TGTGCCAGCAGTGACCTAGCGGGGCTCCGAAAGCAGTATTTT.

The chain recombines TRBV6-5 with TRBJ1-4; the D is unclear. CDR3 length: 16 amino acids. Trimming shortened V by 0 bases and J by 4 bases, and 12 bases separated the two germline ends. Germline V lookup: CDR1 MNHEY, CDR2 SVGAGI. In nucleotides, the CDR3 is TGTGCCAGCAGTTACTCGGGTAGCCATAATAATGAAAAACTGTTTTTT. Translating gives CASSYSGSHNNEKLFF.

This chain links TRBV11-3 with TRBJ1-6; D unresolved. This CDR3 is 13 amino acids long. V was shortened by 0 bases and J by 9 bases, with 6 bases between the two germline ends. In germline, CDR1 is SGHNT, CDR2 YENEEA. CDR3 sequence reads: CASSLDRGSPLHF. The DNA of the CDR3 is TGTGCCAGCAGCTTAGATCGAGGTTCACCCCTCCACTTT.

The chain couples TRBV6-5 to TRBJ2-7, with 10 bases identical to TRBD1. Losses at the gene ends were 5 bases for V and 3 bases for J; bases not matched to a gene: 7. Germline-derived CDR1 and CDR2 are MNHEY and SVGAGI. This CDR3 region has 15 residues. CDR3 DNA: TGTGCCAGCAGTATTCCGGGACAGGGGTTCTACGAGCAGTACTTC. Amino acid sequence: CASSIPGQGFYEQYF.

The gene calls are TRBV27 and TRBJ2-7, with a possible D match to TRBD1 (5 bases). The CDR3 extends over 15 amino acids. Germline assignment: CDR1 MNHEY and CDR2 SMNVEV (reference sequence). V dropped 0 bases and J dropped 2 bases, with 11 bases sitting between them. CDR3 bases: TGTGCCAGCAGTTTATCAGTCCTAGGGGCCTACGAGCAGTACTTC. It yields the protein CASSLSVLGAYEQYF.